This T cell receptor beta chain was documented in a study of monozygotic twins with inflammatory bowel disease. Details on this clonotype: The target antigen is unknown.

The RNA usage for each TCR library was around 3.5 ug of total RNA. Using TCRalpha and TCRbeta cDNA, the researchers carried out two nested PCRs that lasted roughly 16 and 10 cycles. TCRdb processed the 5' RACE reads again and assigns one entry to each CDR3 protein, with no DNA. Recorded for this sample: under 350,000 distinct CDR3 sequences. Germline V gene data show CDR1 as SGHTA and CDR2 as FQGNSA. The CDR3 spans 15 residues. Findings and limits, study-wide: Those with IBD had lower TCRbeta diversity (inverse Simpson) than their healthy co-twins did.

Blood samples, whole and unsorted for T cells, yielded the isolated total RNA. The TCR sequence derives from a human donor with ulcerative colitis or Crohn's disease, or a healthy co-twin of an affected twin (not recorded which). Sequenced input: blood. This chain uses TRBV7-2 with TRBJ1-4. The CDR3 loop is CASSSRRTTDEKLFF.